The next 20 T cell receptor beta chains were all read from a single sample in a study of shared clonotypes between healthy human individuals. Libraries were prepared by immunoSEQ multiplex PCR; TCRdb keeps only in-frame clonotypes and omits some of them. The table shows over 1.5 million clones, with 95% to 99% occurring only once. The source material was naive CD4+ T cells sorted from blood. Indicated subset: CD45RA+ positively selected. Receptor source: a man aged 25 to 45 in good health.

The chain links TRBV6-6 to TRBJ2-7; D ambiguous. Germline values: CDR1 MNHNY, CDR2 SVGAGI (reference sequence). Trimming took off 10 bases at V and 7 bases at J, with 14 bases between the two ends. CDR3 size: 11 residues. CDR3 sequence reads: CATRRPDEQYF. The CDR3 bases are TGTGCCACCCGCCGGCCTGATGAGCAGTACTTC.

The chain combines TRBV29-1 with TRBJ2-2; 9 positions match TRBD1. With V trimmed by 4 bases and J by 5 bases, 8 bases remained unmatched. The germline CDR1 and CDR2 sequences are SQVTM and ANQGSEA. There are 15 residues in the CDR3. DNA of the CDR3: TGCAGCGTTGGACGAACAGGGGGCTTAACCGGGGAGCTGTTTTTT. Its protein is CSVGRTGGLTGELFF.

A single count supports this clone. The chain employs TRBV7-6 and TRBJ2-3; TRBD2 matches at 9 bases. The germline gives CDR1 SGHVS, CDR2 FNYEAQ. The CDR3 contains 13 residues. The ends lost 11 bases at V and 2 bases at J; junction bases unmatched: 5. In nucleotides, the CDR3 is TGTGCCCGTAGCGGGAGTATCACAGATACGCAGTATTTT. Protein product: CARSGSITDTQYF.

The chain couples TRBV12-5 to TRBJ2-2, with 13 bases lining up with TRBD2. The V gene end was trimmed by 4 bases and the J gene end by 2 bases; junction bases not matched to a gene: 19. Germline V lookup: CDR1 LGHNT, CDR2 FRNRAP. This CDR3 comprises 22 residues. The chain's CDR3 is CASGSRRRGLAGPNINTGELFF. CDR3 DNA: TGTGCTAGTGGTTCCCGGCGTCGGGGACTAGCGGGACCCAATATTAACACCGGGGAGCTGTTTTTT.

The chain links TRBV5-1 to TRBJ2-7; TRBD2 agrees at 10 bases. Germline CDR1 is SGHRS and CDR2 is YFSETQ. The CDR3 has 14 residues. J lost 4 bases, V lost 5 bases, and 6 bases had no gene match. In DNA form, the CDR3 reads TGCGCCAGCAGGTCTAGCGGGAGCCTTTACGAGCAGTACTTC. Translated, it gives CASRSSGSLYEQYF.

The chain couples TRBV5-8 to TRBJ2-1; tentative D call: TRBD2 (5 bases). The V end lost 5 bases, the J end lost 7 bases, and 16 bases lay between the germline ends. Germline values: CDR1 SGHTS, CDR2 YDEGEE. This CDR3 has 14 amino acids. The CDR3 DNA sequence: TGTGCCAGCAGTCCTCGGGCCCGGGGAAATGAGCAGTTCTTC. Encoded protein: CASSPRARGNEQFF.

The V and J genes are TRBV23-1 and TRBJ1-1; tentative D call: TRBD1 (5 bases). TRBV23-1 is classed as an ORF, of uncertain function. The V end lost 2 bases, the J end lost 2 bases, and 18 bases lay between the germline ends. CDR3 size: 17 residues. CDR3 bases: TGCGCCAGCAGTCAAACCGCAGGGAAATCGTCCAACACTGAAGCTTTCTTT. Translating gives CASSQTAGKSSNTEAFF.

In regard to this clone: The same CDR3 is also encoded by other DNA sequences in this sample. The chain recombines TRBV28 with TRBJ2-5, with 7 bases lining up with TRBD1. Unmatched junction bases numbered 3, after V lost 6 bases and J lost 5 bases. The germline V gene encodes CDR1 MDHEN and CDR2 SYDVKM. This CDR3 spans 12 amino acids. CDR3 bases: TGTGCCAGCAGACAGGGGTTGGAGACCCAGTACTTC. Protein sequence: CASRQGLETQYF.

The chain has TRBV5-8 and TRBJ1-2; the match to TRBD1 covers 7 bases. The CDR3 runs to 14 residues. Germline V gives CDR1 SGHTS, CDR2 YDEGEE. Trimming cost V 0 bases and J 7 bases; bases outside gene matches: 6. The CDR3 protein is CASSLVTGVGGYTF. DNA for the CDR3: TGTGCCAGCAGCTTGGTCACAGGGGTTGGTGGCTACACCTTC. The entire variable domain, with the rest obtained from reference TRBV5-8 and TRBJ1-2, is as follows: EAGVTQSPTHLIKTRGQQATLRCSPISGHTSVYWYQQALGLGLQFLLWYDEGEERNRGNFPPRFSGRQFPNYSSELNVNALELEDSALYLCASSLVTGVGGYTFGSGTRLTVV.

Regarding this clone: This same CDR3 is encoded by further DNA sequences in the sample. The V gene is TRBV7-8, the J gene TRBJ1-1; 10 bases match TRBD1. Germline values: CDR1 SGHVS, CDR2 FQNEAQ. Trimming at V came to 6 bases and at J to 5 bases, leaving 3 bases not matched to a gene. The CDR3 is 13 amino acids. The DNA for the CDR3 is TGTGCCAGCAGTCGGGACAGGGGAACTGAAGCTTTCTTT. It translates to CASSRDRGTEAFF.

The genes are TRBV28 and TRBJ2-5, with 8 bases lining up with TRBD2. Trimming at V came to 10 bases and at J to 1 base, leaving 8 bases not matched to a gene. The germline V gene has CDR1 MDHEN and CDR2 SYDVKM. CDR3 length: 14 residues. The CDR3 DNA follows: TGTGCCACCCGGGAGGGTTCACCCCAAGAGACCCAGTACTTC. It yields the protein CATREGSPQETQYF.

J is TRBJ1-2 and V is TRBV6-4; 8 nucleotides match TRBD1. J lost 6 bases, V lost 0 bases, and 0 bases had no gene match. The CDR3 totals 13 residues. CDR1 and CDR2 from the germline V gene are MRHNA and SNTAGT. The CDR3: CASSDSTGDGYTF. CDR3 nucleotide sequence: TGTGCCAGCAGTGACTCGACAGGGGATGGCTACACCTTC.

CDR3 in DNA: TGCGCCAGCAGTGACAGGGGGTTCTACGAGCAGTACTTC. Encoded protein: CASSDRGFYEQYF. The rearrangement uses TRBV10-1 and TRBJ2-7; 7 bases are shared with TRBD1. Per germline, CDR1 WNHNN and CDR2 SYGVQD (reference sequence). With V trimmed by 3 bases and J by 3 bases, 2 bases remained unmatched. CDR3 length equals 13 residues.

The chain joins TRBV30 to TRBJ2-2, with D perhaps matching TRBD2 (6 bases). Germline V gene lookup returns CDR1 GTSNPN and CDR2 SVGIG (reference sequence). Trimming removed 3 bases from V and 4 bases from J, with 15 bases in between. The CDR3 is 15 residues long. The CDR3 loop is CAWSGKQEGTGELFF. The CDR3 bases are TGTGCCTGGAGCGGGAAGCAGGAGGGCACCGGGGAGCTGTTTTTT.

CDR3 bases: TGTGCCAGCAGCGTAGGACTGCTAGCGGGCCAAGAGACCCAGTACTTC. This codes for CASSVGLLAGQETQYF. The chain links TRBV9 to TRBJ2-5; 8 positions agree with TRBD2. The CDR3 is 16 residues long. V dropped 0 bases and J dropped 1; count of bases not matched to a gene: 5. CDR1 is SGDLS, CDR2 YYNGEE, per germline. Full variable domain (rest looked up from reference TRBV9 and TRBJ2-5): DSGVTQTPKHLITATGQRVTLRCSPRSGDLSVYWYQQSLDQGLQFLIQYYNGEERAKGNILERFSAQQFPDLHSELNLSSLELGDSALYFCASSVGLLAGQETQYFGPGTRLLVL.

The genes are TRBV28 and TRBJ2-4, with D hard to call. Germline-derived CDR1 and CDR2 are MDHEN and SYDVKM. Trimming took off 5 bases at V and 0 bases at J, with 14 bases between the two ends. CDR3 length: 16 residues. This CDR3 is CASSALGSLAKNIQYF. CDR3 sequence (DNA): TGTGCCAGCAGTGCGTTGGGATCCTTAGCCAAAAACATTCAGTACTTC. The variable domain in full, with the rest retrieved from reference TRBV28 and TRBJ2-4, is DVKVTQSSRYLVKRTGEKVFLECVQDMDHENMFWYRQDPGLGLRLIYFSYDVKMKEKGDIPEGYSVSREKKERFSLILESASTNQTSMYLCASSALGSLAKNIQYFGAGTRLSVL.

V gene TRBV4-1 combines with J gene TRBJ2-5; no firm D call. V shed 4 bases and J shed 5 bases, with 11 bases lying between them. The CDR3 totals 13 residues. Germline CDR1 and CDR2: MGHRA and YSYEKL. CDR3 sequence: CASSRILWETQYF. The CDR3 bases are TGCGCCAGCAGCCGGATTCTGTGGGAGACCCAGTACTTC.

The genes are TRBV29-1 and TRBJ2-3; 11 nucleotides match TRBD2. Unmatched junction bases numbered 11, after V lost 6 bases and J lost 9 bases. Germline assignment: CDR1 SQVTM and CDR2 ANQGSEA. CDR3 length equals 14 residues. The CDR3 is CSVARTSGRETQYF. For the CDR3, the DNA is TGCAGCGTCGCCCGAACTAGCGGGAGAGAGACGCAGTATTTT.

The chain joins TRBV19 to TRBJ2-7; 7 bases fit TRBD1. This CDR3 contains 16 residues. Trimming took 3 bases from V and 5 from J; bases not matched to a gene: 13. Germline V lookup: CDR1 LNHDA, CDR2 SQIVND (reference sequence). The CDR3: CASSITSGTAPNEQYF. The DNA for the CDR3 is TGTGCCAGTAGTATCACCTCCGGGACAGCTCCTAACGAGCAGTACTTC. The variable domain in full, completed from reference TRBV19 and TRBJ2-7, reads DGGITQSPKYLFRKEGQNVTLSCEQNLNHDAMYWYRQDPGQGLRLIYYSQIVNDFQKGDIAEGYSVSREKKESFPLTVTSAQKNPTAFYLCASSITSGTAPNEQYFGPGTRLTVT.

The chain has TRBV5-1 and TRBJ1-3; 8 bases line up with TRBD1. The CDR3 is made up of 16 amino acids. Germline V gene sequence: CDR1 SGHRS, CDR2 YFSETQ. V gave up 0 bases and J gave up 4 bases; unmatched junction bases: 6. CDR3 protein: CASSLGTGTVGNTIYF. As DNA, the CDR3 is TGCGCCAGCAGCTTGGGGACAGGGACGGTAGGAAACACCATATATTTT.